The 18 T cell receptor beta chains given below trace back to one sample, sequenced in a study of blood T cell repertoires in COVID-19. Repertoires were generated with immunoSEQ multiplex PCR, while TCRdb's copy carries only in-frame clones and drops some. The sample records under 170,000 clones, 84% being singletons. Sequencing was done on a sample of peripheral blood. These receptors originate from a man aged 70-80 years with acute or convalescent COVID-19.

The rearrangement links TRBV3-1 (or the pseudogene TRBV3-2) to TRBJ2-5; D is unclear. V was pared by 5 bases and J by 4 bases, with 11 bases between. The CDR3 extends over 13 amino acids. CDR1 and CDR2 from the germline V gene are LGHDT and YNNKEL (reference sequence). Here the CDR3 reads CASSNSLGETQYF. The CDR3 DNA reads as TGTGCCAGCAGCAACAGCCTCGGAGAGACCCAGTACTTC.

This clone has only a few counts. The chain links TRBV9 to TRBJ1-1, with TRBD1 as a possible D gene (5 bases). CDR1 is SGDLS and CDR2 is YYNGEE in the germline V gene. The CDR3 runs to 15 residues. V was shortened by 3 bases and J by 7 bases, with 19 bases between the two germline ends. CDR3: CASSAGRGGHIEAFF. DNA for the CDR3: TGTGCCAGCAGCGCCGGGCGGGGGGGTCACATTGAAGCTTTCTTT. The full variable domain, rest sourced from reference TRBV9 and TRBJ1-1, is DSGVTQTPKHLITATGQRVTLRCSPRSGDLSVYWYQQSLDQGLQFLIQYYNGEERAKGNILERFSAQQFPDLHSELNLSSLELGDSALYFCASSAGRGGHIEAFFGQGTRLTVV.

The gene calls are TRBV29-1 and TRBJ2-3, with 7 bases identical to TRBD1. Unmatched junction bases numbered 7, after V lost 6 bases and J lost 1 base. The germline gives CDR1 SQVTM, CDR2 ANQGSEA. The CDR3 is 14 residues long. The CDR3 DNA follows: TGCAGCGTCGAAAGGGGGCAGCGCACAGATACGCAGTATTTT. Its protein is CSVERGQRTDTQYF.

The chain uses TRBV11-2 and TRBJ2-7; 8 bases are a match to TRBD1. Trimming at V came to 5 bases and at J to 4 bases, leaving 10 bases not matched to a gene. CDR3 length: 15 amino acids. The V gene's germline CDR1 is SGHAT and CDR2 FQNNGV. In DNA form, the CDR3 reads TGTGCCAGCAGCGGGCCAGGGGGCCCCGTTTACGAGCAGTACTTC. Its translation: CASSGPGGPVYEQYF.

The chain combines TRBV28 with TRBJ1-1; D gene uncertain. Per the germline V gene, CDR1 is MDHEN and CDR2 is SYDVKM. The CDR3 runs 12 residues. The V end was cut by 4 bases, the J end by 11 bases, with 14 bases between. CDR3 region: CASSSSREAAFF. The CDR3 DNA follows: TGTGCCAGCAGTTCCTCCCGTGAGGCGGCTTTCTTT.

The chain uses TRBV5-1 and TRBJ2-5, with 9 bases aligning to TRBD2. Germline V CDR1 and CDR2: SGHRS, YFSETQ. This CDR3 spans 16 amino acids. V was clipped by 5 bases and J by 0 bases; unmatched bases: 8. CDR3 region: CASSSSGGTNQETQYF. For the CDR3, the DNA is TGCGCCAGCAGTTCAAGCGGGGGGACGAACCAAGAGACCCAGTACTTC.

This chain connects TRBV7-9 to TRBJ1-2, with TRBD1 as a possible D gene (6 bases). Germline V gene data show CDR1 as SEHNR and CDR2 as FQNEAQ (reference sequence). The V gene lost 5 bases and the J gene lost 4 bases, with 11 bases spanning the gap. The CDR3 is 13 amino acids. Here the CDR3 reads CASSVGGPYGYTF. The CDR3 DNA sequence: TGTGCCAGCAGCGTGGGGGGGCCCTATGGCTACACCTTC.

The sample holds a few counts of this clone. The chain uses TRBV7-9 and TRBJ2-7; 10 bases align to TRBD2. From germline, CDR1 is SEHNR and CDR2 FQNEAQ (reference sequence). The CDR3 sequence is 14 residues long. Trimming at V came to 4 bases and at J to 4 bases, leaving 4 bases not matched to a gene. The CDR3 region has the DNA TGTGCCAGCAGCTCGGGACTAGCGACGTACGAGCAGTACTTC. It is translated as CASSSGLATYEQYF. The complete variable domain, with remaining parts taken from reference TRBV7-9 and TRBJ2-7, reads DTGVSQNPRHKITKRGQNVTFRCDPISEHNRLYWYRQTLGQGPEFLTYFQNEAQLEKSRLLSDRFSAERPKGSFSTLEIQRTEQGDSAMYLCASSSGLATYEQYFGPGTRLTVT.

V gene TRBV24-1 combines with J gene TRBJ2-3; 10 nucleotides match TRBD1. Germline CDR1 and CDR2: KGHDR and SFDVKD. The V gene end was trimmed by 4 bases and the J gene end by 1 base; junction bases not matched to a gene: 4. CDR3 length: 16 residues. CDR3 amino acids: CATSDSGQGGTDTQYF. DNA for the CDR3: TGTGCCACCAGTGACTCCGGACAGGGGGGCACAGATACGCAGTATTTT.

The rearrangement joins TRBV2 to TRBJ2-7; 10 nucleotides agree with TRBD2. This CDR3 region has 17 residues. CDR1 is SNHLY and CDR2 is FYNNEI in the germline V gene. The trim removed 4 bases at V and 5 bases at J, leaving 14 bases unmatched. The CDR3 DNA reads TGTGCCAGCAGTGTTTATTTGGGAGCGGGAGGGCTCAACGAGCAGTACTTC. Amino acid sequence: CASSVYLGAGGLNEQYF.

By share, this clone counts as medium-sized. This rearrangement joins TRBV14 to TRBJ1-1; TRBD1 agrees at 10 bases. Germline trimming cut 1 base from V and 4 bases from J; bases unmatched to any gene: 0. The CDR3 has 14 amino acids. The germline V gene encodes CDR1 SGHDN and CDR2 FVKESK. In DNA form, the CDR3 reads TGTGCCAGCAGCCAAGGGACAGGGGGCACTGAAGCTTTCTTT. Its protein is CASSQGTGGTEAFF.

The chain combines TRBV10-3 with TRBJ2-2, with 8 bases lining up with TRBD1. From germline, CDR1 is ENHRY and CDR2 SYGVKD. CDR3 length: 16 residues. The J segment lost 1 base and the V segment lost 3 bases, leaving 4 bases of the junction unmatched. Here the CDR3 reads CAISDPGTGNTGELFF. In DNA form, the CDR3 reads TGTGCCATCAGTGACCCCGGGACAGGGAACACCGGGGAGCTGTTTTTT.

In DNA form, the CDR3 reads TGTGCCAGTAGGGGAAGCGGGACGGGCTACGAGCAGTACTTC. Translated: CASRGSGTGYEQYF. This rearrangement joins TRBV19 to TRBJ2-7; TRBD2 agrees at 7 bases. Trimming at V came to 6 bases and at J to 3 bases, leaving 8 bases not matched to a gene. The CDR3 extends over 14 amino acids. Per the germline V gene, CDR1 is LNHDA and CDR2 is SQIVND (reference sequence).

This rearrangement joins TRBV19 to TRBJ2-5; tentatively, D is TRBD1 (5 bases). Germline loops: CDR1 LNHDA, CDR2 SQIVND (reference sequence). The CDR3 loop spans 13 amino acids. The V end lost 7 bases, the J end lost 3 bases, and 12 bases lay between the germline ends. CDR3 sequence (DNA): TGTGCCAGTAAACAGGACACCGAAGAGACCCAGTACTTC. This gives the protein CASKQDTEETQYF.

The rearrangement uses TRBV5-6 and TRBJ2-5, with a possible D match to TRBD2 (5 bases). Looked up from germline, CDR1 is SGHDT and CDR2 is YYEEEE. Trimming shortened V by 4 bases and J by 5 bases, and 18 bases separated the two germline ends. The CDR3 is 15 residues long. The CDR3 loop reads CASSKHEGFRETQYF. The CDR3 bases are TGTGCCAGCAGCAAACACGAGGGCTTCAGGGAGACCCAGTACTTC.

This clone was recorded a few times. The chain carries TRBV6-2 or TRBV6-3 and TRBJ1-5, with a possible D match to TRBD1 (6 bases). V gave up 2 bases and J gave up 7 bases, with 12 bases separating them. The CDR3 extends over 14 amino acids. Germline lookup yields CDR1 MNHEY and CDR2 SVGEGT. CDR3 sequence (DNA): TGTGCCAGCAGTTACGATGGGGGGGGCCAGCCCCAGCATTTT. Its translation is CASSYDGGGQPQHF.

The chain has TRBV6-5 and TRBJ1-2, with a tentative D call TRBD1 (5 bases). The CDR3 length is 14 residues. The germline V and J ends were trimmed by 0 bases and 2 bases, with 7 bases remaining between them. Germline CDR1 MNHEY, CDR2 SVGAGI. Written as DNA, the CDR3 is TGTGCCAGCAGTTACTCTGGGGCCAACTATGGCTACACCTTC. It translates to CASSYSGANYGYTF.

The chain has TRBV6-1 and TRBJ2-7, with TRBD1 as a possible D gene (6 bases). Trimming shortened V by 3 bases and J by 7 bases, and 7 bases separated the two germline ends. CDR1 is MNHNS, CDR2 SASEGT, per germline. The CDR3 sequence is 11 residues long. Written as DNA, the CDR3 is TGTGCCAGCAGTGAGAGGGGGGAGCAGTACTTC. This gives the protein CASSERGEQYF.